The sample holds a few counts of the clone carrying this TCR beta chain. Antigen: not known. Reverse transcribing all isolated RNA meant expressed TCRB transcripts were sequenced. The table came from immunoSEQ multiplex PCR; TCRdb's copy has only in-frame clones and leaves some out. The sample includes around 500,000 clones, about 10% of them seen just once. The data are from a study of beta chain features in type 1 diabetes. Study as a whole: About 110,000,000 sorted cells were examined across all samples.

Study results and caveats: Sampled from patients, naive, central memory and Treg TCRB repertoires appeared more similar than those sampled from healthy donors.

Looked up from germline, CDR1 is SGHVS and CDR2 is FNYEAQ. V lost 5 bases and J 5 bases, leaving 15 bases between the germline ends. The length of the CDR3 is 14 residues. The sample taken for sequencing was naive CD4+ T cells from blood. This sequence joins TRBV7-6 and TRBJ2-5, with D perhaps TRBD1 or TRBD2 (5 bases each). This receptor was identified in a woman aged 18-29 years in good health. Written as DNA, the CDR3 is TGTGCCAGCAGCCTAACGGGGCTTAGTGAGACCCAGTACTTC. Its protein is CASSLTGLSETQYF.